One sample yielded the 11 T cell receptor beta chains listed below, sequenced in a study of cytotoxic CD8 clonotypes in ibrutinib-treated CLL. The table came from immunoSEQ multiplex PCR; TCRdb's copy has only in-frame clones and leaves some out. The sample holds more than 200,000 clones, 70% seen once. Sequencing was performed on PBMCs, taken after 24 months of ibrutinib treatment. The receptor set was obtained from a human donor with chronic lymphocytic leukemia.

In this sample, this clone turned up a few times. The chain carries TRBV30 and TRBJ1-1; the D gene is possibly TRBD1 (6 bases). The CDR3 extends over 12 amino acids. Trimming cost V 4 bases and J 3 bases, with 9 bases left between them. The germline gives CDR1 GTSNPN, CDR2 SVGIG (reference sequence). CDR3 bases: TGTGCCTGGACCGAGGGGGACACTGAAGCTTTCTTT. Its protein is CAWTEGDTEAFF.

This rearrangement joins TRBV15 to TRBJ2-7, with D possibly matching TRBD2 (5 bases). Trimming removed 2 bases at V and 2 bases at J, with 22 bases between. The CDR3 has 18 residues. Germline V gives CDR1 LNHNV, CDR2 YYDKDF (reference sequence). The CDR3 here is CATSRPFAGSSSPYEQYF. The CDR3 DNA is TGTGCCACCAGCAGACCTTTCGCGGGTTCATCGTCCCCCTACGAGCAGTACTTC.

The chain links TRBV29-1 to TRBJ2-1; 8 bases map to TRBD1. Looked up from germline, CDR1 is SQVTM and CDR2 is ANQGSEA. J gave up 8 bases and V 6 bases, and 15 bases lay outside the gene matches. The CDR3 contains 15 residues. CDR3 DNA: TGCAGCGTCGGAATCAGGGGGCTCAAGGGGGATGAGCAGTTCTTC. The encoded protein is CSVGIRGLKGDEQFF.

The rearrangement links TRBV18 to TRBJ2-7; D not certain. Looked up from germline, CDR1 is KGHSH and CDR2 is LQKENI. V dropped 0 bases and J dropped 3 bases, with 6 bases sitting between them. The CDR3 has 13 amino acids. CDR3 in DNA: TGTGCCAGCTCACCACCGGGCCTCTACGAGCAGTACTTC. Translation: CASSPPGLYEQYF. The full variable domain, in which reference TRBV18 and TRBJ2-7 provide the parts outside the CDR3, is NAGVMQNPRHLVRRRGQEARLRCSPMKGHSHVYWYRQLPEEGLKFMVYLQKENIIDESGMPKERFSAEFPKEGPSILRIQQVVRGDSAAYFCASSPPGLYEQYFGPGTRLTVT.

The V gene is TRBV21-1, the J gene TRBJ2-7. TRBV21-1 is given as a pseudogene. The CDR3 is made up of 20 amino acids. The CDR3 region has the DNA TGTGCCAGCAGCAAGAAGCGCACCCTACAGATCAAACTGAAGCTCTACGAGCAGTACTTC. As protein: CASSKKRTLQIKLKLYEQYF.

As DNA, the CDR3 is TGTGCCAGCAGCTCACCTGGACTAGCGCTCACAGATACGCAGTATTTT. It yields the protein CASSSPGLALTDTQYF. The gene calls are TRBV11-2 and TRBJ2-3; 9 nucleotides line up with TRBD2. CDR3 length equals 16 residues. V gave up 4 bases and J gave up 2 bases; unmatched junction bases: 7. The germline CDR1 and CDR2 sequences are SGHAT and FQNNGV.

The chain uses TRBV29-1 and TRBJ2-1, with 7 bases that match TRBD2. The V gene's germline CDR1 is SQVTM and CDR2 ANQGSEA. Losses at the gene ends were 1 base for V and 5 bases for J; bases not matched to a gene: 11. The CDR3 consists of 16 residues. DNA for the CDR3: TGCAGCGTTGAAGTGGGGACCGGCCTAGCGGACAATGAGCAGTTCTTC. Its protein is CSVEVGTGLADNEQFF.

This clone was counted between two and nine times. V is TRBV4-2 and J is TRBJ2-1, with TRBD2 matching over 12 bases. Per the germline V gene, CDR1 is LGHNA and CDR2 is YNFKEQ. The CDR3 runs to 16 residues. Unmatched junction bases numbered 5, after V lost 1 base and J lost 7 bases. CDR3 nucleotide sequence: TGTGCCAGCAGCCAAGTTCCCGGACTAGCGGGGAATGAGCAGTTCTTC. Protein sequence: CASSQVPGLAGNEQFF.

The rearrangement links TRBV27 to TRBJ1-5; maybe TRBD1 (5 bases). Germline V CDR1 and CDR2: MNHEY, SMNVEV (reference sequence). The CDR3 spans 14 residues. The V end lost 2 bases, the J end lost 6 bases, and 11 bases lay between the germline ends. The CDR3 DNA follows: TGTGCCAGCAGTTTAGGAGGGGCGGGTCAGCCCCAGCATTTT. Translation gives CASSLGGAGQPQHF.

V gene TRBV20-1 combines with J gene TRBJ2-1, with D hard to call. Trimming took off 6 bases at V and 10 bases at J, with 10 bases between the two ends. The germline CDR1 and CDR2 sequences are DFQATT and SNEGSKA (reference sequence). This CDR3 is 10 amino acids long. The CDR3 DNA is TGCAGTGCCCCGCTGGGGGAGCAGTTCTTC. Its translation: CSAPLGEQFF.

This clone appeared once. The chain is built from TRBV27 and TRBJ2-1; tentatively, D is TRBD2 (5 bases). The V gene's germline CDR1 is MNHEY and CDR2 SMNVEV (reference sequence). V was clipped by 7 bases and J by 2 bases, with 12 bases between them. The CDR3 spans 14 residues. DNA of the CDR3: TGTGCCAGCACTAGCACGGGGACCTACAATGAGCAGTTCTTC. As protein: CASTSTGTYNEQFF.